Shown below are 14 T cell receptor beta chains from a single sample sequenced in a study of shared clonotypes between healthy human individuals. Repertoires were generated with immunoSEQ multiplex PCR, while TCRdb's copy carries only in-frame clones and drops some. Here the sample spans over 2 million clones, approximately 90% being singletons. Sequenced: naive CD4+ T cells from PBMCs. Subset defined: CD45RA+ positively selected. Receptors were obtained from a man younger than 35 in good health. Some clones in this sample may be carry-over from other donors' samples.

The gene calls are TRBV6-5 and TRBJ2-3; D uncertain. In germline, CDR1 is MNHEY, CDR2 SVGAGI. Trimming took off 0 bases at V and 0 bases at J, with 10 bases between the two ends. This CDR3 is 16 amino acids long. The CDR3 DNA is TGTGCCAGCAGTTACTCGACCAGACCGAGCACAGATACGCAGTATTTT. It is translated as CASSYSTRPSTDTQYF.

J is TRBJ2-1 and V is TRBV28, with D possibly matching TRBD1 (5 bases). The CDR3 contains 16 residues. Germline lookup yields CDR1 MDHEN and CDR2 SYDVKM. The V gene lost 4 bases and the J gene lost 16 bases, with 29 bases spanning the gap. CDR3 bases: TGTGCCAGCAGTTCGCGCGGCTTCGGGTGGGCGGACACTTTTTTCTTC. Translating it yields CASSSRGFGWADTFFF.

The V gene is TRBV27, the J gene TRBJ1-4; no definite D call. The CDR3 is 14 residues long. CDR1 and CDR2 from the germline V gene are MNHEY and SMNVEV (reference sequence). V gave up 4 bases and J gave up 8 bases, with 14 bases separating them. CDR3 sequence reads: CASSYLGSGEKLFF. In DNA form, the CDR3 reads TGTGCCAGCAGTTACCTGGGGAGTGGGGAAAAACTGTTTTTT.

CDR3 loop: CASRWTSGSKNLAKNIQYF. The CDR3 nucleotides are TGTGCCAGCAGATGGACTAGCGGGAGTAAAAATCTAGCCAAAAACATTCAGTACTTC. This chain links TRBV27 with TRBJ2-4, with 13 positions matching TRBD2. The ends lost 6 bases at V and 0 bases at J; junction bases unmatched: 11. The CDR3 loop spans 19 amino acids. The germline V gene has CDR1 MNHEY and CDR2 SMNVEV (reference sequence).

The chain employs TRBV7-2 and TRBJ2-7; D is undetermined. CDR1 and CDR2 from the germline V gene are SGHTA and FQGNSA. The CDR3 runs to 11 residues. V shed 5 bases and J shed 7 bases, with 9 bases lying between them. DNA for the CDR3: TGTGCCAGCAGCACCCAATATGAGCAGTACTTC. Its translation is CASSTQYEQYF.

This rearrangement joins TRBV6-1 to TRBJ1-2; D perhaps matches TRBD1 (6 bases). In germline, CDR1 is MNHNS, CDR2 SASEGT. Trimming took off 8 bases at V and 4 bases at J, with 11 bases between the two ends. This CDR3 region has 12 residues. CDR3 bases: TGTGCCAGCGTAGGGGGGCCCTATGGCTACACCTTC. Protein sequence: CASVGGPYGYTF.

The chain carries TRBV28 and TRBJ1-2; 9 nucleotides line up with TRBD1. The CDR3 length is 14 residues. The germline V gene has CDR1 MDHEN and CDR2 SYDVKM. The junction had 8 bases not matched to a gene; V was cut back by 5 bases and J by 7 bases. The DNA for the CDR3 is TGTGCCAGCAGTCGCGACAGGGGGAAGGGTGGCTACACCTTC. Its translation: CASSRDRGKGGYTF.

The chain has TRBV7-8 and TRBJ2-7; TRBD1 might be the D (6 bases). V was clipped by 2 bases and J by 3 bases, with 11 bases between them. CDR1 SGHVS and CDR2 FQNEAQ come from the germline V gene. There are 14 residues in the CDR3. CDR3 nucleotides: TGTGCCAGCAGCTTAAGGGGACACCTCTACGAGCAGTACTTC. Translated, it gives CASSLRGHLYEQYF.

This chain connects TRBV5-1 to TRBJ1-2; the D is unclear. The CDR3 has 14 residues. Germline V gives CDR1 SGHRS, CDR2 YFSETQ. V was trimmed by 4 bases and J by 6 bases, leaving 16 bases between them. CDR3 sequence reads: CASSRSGGSNGYTF. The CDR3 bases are TGCGCCAGCAGCCGATCAGGAGGTAGTAATGGCTACACCTTC.

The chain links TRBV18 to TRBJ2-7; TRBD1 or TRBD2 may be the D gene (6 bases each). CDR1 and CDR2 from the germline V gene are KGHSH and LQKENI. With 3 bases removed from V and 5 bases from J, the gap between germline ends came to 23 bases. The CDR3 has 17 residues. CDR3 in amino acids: CASSPTGVSTGMDEQYF. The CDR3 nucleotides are TGTGCCAGCTCACCGACGGGAGTGAGTACAGGGATGGACGAGCAGTACTTC.

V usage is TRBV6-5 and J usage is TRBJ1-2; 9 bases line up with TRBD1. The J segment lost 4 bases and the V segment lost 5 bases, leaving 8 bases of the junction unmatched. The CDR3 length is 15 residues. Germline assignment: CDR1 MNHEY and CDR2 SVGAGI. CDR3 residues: CASSKGQGRAYGYTF. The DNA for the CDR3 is TGTGCCAGCAGTAAGGGACAGGGACGCGCCTATGGCTACACCTTC.

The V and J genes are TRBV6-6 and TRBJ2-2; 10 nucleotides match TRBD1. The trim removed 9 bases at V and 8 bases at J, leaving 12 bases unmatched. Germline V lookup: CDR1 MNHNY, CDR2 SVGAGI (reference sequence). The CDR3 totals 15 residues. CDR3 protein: CASLPGQGFQGELFF. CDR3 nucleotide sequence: TGTGCCAGTTTACCGGGACAGGGGTTTCAGGGGGAGCTGTTTTTT.

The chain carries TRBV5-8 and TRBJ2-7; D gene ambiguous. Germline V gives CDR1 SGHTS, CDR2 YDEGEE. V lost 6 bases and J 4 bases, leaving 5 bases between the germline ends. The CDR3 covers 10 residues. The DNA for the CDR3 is TGTGCCAGCATGGGTTACGAGCAGTACTTC. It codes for CASMGYEQYF. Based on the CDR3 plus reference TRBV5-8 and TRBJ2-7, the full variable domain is EAGVTQSPTHLIKTRGQQATLRCSPISGHTSVYWYQQALGLGLQFLLWYDEGEERNRGNFPPRFSGRQFPNYSSELNVNALELEDSALYLCASMGYEQYFGPGTRLTVT.

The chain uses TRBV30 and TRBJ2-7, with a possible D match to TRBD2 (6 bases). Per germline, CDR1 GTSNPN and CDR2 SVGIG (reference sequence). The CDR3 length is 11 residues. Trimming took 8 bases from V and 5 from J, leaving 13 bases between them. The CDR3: CAAGTFDEQYF. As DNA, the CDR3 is TGTGCCGCCGGGACTTTCGACGAGCAGTACTTC.